This is a list of T cell receptor beta chains from one sample in a study of blood T cell repertoires in COVID-19. Data came from immunoSEQ multiplex PCR; TCRdb stores just in-frame clones and leaves some out. This repertoire shows 60,000 to 65,000 clones, 90% found once; its top ten account for around 9.1%. The sample consisted of peripheral blood. Source of these receptors: a woman of 80 years or more with active COVID-19. Each CDR3 is given with its conserved first and last residue. The order of the fields is CDR3 length, V gene, clone size, CDR3 protein. Expanded clones are given a class, and other clones once, few, many or no size at all.

len: 15
v_gene: TRBV11-2
abundance: NA
CDR3aa: CASSSRQGHTGELFF

len: 13
v_gene: TRBV27
abundance: NA
CDR3aa: CASSPRSPYGYTF

len: 14
v_gene: TRBV24-1
abundance: NA
CDR3aa: CATAPGTGTGELFF

len: 15
v_gene: TRBV27
abundance: NA
CDR3aa: CASSLSGGNNSPLHF

len: 14
v_gene: TRBV5-5
abundance: NA
CDR3aa: CASSSPTGIYGYTF

len: 16
v_gene: TRBV19
abundance: NA
CDR3aa: CASSLAGTSGQETQYF

len: 13
v_gene: TRBV14
abundance: once
CDR3aa: CASSQDLGDTQYF

len: 14
v_gene: TRBV6-5
abundance: NA
CDR3aa: CGLTDPGNTGELFF

len: 14
v_gene: TRBV5-1
abundance: NA
CDR3aa: CASRQQLPNTEAFF

len: 15
v_gene: TRBV11-2
abundance: NA
CDR3aa: CASSALGTSVDTQYF

len: 16
v_gene: TRBV4-1
abundance: once
CDR3aa: CASSQDRGLLSYEQYF